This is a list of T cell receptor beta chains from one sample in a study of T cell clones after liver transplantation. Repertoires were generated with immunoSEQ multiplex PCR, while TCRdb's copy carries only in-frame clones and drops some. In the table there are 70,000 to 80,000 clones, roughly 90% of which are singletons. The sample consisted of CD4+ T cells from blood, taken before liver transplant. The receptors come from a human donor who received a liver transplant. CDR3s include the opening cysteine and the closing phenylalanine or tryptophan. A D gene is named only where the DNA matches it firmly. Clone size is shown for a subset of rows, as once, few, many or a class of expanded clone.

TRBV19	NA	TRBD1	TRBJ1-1	CASSLDRANTEAFF	TGTGCCAGTAGTCTGGACAGGGCTAACACTGAAGCTTTCTTT
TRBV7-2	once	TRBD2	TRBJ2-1	CASSARGLAGGLEQFF	TGTGCCAGCAGCGCTAGAGGACTAGCGGGAGGTCTTGAGCAGTTCTTC
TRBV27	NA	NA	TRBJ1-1	CASSFGGTLSNTEAFF	TGTGCCAGCAGTTTTGGGGGCACCCTATCGAACACTGAAGCTTTCTTT
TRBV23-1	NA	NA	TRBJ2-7	CASTLMTERFYEQYF	TGCGCCAGCACCCTTATGACGGAGAGGTTCTACGAGCAGTACTTC
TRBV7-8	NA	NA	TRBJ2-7	CASSLAVRRDKFYEQYF	TGTGCCAGCAGCTTAGCAGTTCGTAGGGACAAGTTCTACGAGCAGTACTTC
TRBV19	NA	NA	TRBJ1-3	CASSRDGYSGNTIYF	TGTGCCAGTAGTAGGGACGGTTACTCTGGAAACACCATATATTTT
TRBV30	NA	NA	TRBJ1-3	CAWSRGQGNTIYF	TGTGCCTGGAGCCGGGGCCAGGGGAACACCATATATTTT
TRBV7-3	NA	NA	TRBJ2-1	CASSFGGGSSYNEQFF	TGTGCCAGCAGCTTCGGAGGTGGGAGCTCCTACAATGAGCAGTTCTTC
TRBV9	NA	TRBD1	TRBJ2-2	CASSGRQGSNNGELFF	TGTGCCAGCAGCGGACGACAGGGCTCCAACAACGGGGAGCTGTTTTTT
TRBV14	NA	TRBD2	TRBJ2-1	CASSQLSSGSLYEQFF	TGTGCCAGCAGCCAACTTTCTAGCGGGAGTTTATATGAGCAGTTCTTC
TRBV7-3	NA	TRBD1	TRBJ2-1	CASSPGDRAGNEQFF	TGTGCCAGCAGCCCTGGGGACAGGGCCGGGAATGAGCAGTTCTTC